This T cell receptor (beta chain) was identified in a study of Tregs in tolerant kidney transplant recipients. CD4+CD25+CD127- Tregs, CD4+CD25- non-Tregs, CD4 and CD8 cells were sorted. Study findings and constraints: Changing PCR primers prevented nucleotide comparison between some patients' samples. Biological reproducibility was not directly addressed, but technical replication error appeared minimal. Activated donor B cell expansion appeared to reveal the most relevant donor-specific TCRbeta repertoire.

The protocol was immunoSEQ multiplex PCR, while the TCRdb copy is restricted to in-frame clones and leaves out a portion. The sample lists around 74,000 clones, 98% occurring once. Germline-derived CDR1 and CDR2 are MNHEY and SMNVEV (reference sequence). There are 15 residues in the CDR3. The ends lost 5 bases at V and 8 bases at J; junction bases unmatched: 13. Concerning this clone: What it binds is unknown.

The origin of this receptor is a human donor who received a combined kidney and bone marrow transplant. The rearrangement joins TRBV27 to TRBJ1-1, with 8 bases fitting TRBD1. Sequencing was performed on CD4+ T cells from blood, taken before the transplant. In DNA, the CDR3 is TGTGCCAGCAGTATACAGGGGGAGGGCATGATCGAAGCTTTCTTT. Protein product: CASSIQGEGMIEAFF.